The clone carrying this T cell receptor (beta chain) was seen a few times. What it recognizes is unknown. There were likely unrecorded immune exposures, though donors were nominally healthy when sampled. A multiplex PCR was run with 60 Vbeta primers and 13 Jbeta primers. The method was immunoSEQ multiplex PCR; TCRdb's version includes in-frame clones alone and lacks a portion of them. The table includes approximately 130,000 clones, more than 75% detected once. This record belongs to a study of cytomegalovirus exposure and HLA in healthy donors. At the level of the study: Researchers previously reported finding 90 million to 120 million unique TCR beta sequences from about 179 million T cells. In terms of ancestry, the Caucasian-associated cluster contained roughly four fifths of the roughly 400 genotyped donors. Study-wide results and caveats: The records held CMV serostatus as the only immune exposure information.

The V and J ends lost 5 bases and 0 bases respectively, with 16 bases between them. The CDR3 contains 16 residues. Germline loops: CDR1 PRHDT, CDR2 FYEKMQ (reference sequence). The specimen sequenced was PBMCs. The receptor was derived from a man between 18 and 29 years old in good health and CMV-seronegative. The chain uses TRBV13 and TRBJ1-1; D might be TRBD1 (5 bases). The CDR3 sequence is CASSPPRRQMNTEAFF. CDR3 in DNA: TGTGCCAGCAGCCCGCCTCGGAGACAGATGAACACTGAAGCTTTCTTT.